This T cell receptor beta chain was sequenced during a study of beta chain features in type 1 diabetes. Study-level results: Moderate but significant shortening of TCRB CDR3s was recorded in all four CD4+ subsets from Type 1 diabetes patients.

A sort by CD45RO/CCR7/CD25/CD127/CD95/CD27 yielded CD4+ naive, central memory, regulatory and stem cell-like memory cells. In the case of this clone: Its matching antigen is unknown.

Germline V gene data show CDR1 as MNHEY and CDR2 as SMNVEV (reference sequence). With 10 bases clipped from V and 3 bases from J, the junction kept 13 bases outside the gene matches. This CDR3 comprises 15 residues. What was sequenced were expressed TCRB transcripts, since all of the isolated RNA had been reverse transcribed. This table comes from immunoSEQ multiplex PCR, and its TCRdb copy is limited to in-frame clones, with some not included. The data hold about 250,000 clones, with approximately 10% observed a single time. The sequence came from a young man with type 1 diabetes. The sample was naive CD4+ T cells from blood. The chain couples TRBV27 to TRBJ2-3; 7 nucleotides line up with TRBD2. CDR3 amino acids: CATVSYSGVTDTQYF. The CDR3 nucleotides are TGTGCCACCGTCTCGTACAGCGGGGTGACAGATACGCAGTATTTT.